Listed here are 2 T cell receptor beta chains from one sample, sequenced in a study of cytomegalovirus exposure and HLA in healthy donors. PCR used 60 Vbeta primers and 13 Jbeta primers. TCRdb's copy holds only in-frame clones and misses some; the assay was immunoSEQ multiplex PCR. The profile shows 200,000 or so clones, around 86% of them singletons. The sample comprised PBMCs. All receptors come from a woman in her 50s in good health and CMV-seropositive.

Only one count was recorded for this clone. The chain uses TRBV6-5 and TRBJ2-7, with D perhaps TRBD2 (6 bases). Germline lookup yields CDR1 MNHEY and CDR2 SVGAGI. Trimming cost V 6 bases and J 2 bases, with 14 bases left between them. The CDR3 runs 14 residues. The CDR3 nucleotides are TGTGCCAGCAGATCGGGACTCCCGGCCTACGAGCAGTACTTC. Its translation: CASRSGLPAYEQYF.

The chain couples TRBV5-5 to TRBJ2-7; D unclear. Germline V CDR1 and CDR2: SGHKS, YYEKEE (reference sequence). Trimming pared 0 bases from V and 4 bases from J, leaving 11 bases between. CDR3 length equals 14 residues. The CDR3 coding sequence is TGTGCCAGCAGCTTGGCCGTGACTGGTTACGAGCAGTACTTC. It specifies CASSLAVTGYEQYF.